This T cell receptor (beta chain) emerged from a study of T cells in Graves' hyperthyroidism and ophthalmopathy. Overall study results and limits: Blood shared most expanded thyroid clonotypes above 0.001.

This clonotype was seen only a few times. Its antigen remains unknown. Regions amplified from RNA transcripts were the TCR beta CDR3 regions. Primed by the HTBI set, a first-round RT-PCR was run on the TCR CDR3. One entry per CDR3 protein, called by TCRdb with MiXCR from the multiplex PCR reads. The data show approximately 420,000 distinct CDR3 sequences, about 15% seen once. Stable Graves' hyperthyroidism denoted no ophthalmopathy progression over 18 months. Fresh peripheral blood, about 9.6 ml, yielded the PBMCs. Germline CDR1 SGHRS, CDR2 YFSETQ. The CDR3 runs to 14 residues. V was clipped by 1 base and J by 8 bases, with 13 bases between them.

Specimen: blood. V usage is TRBV5-1 and J usage is TRBJ2-1; perhaps TRBD1 as D (6 bases). The source of this sequence is a woman younger than 45 with Graves' hyperthyroidism. DNA of the CDR3: TGCGCCAGCAGCTTGCGGGCAGGGGTTGATGAGCAGTTCTTC. Protein sequence: CASSLRAGVDEQFF. Full variable domain (missing parts from reference TRBV5-1 and TRBJ2-1): KAGVTQTPRYLIKTRGQQVTLSCSPISGHRSVSWYQQTPGQGLQFLFEYFSETQRNKGNFPGRFSGRQFSNSRSEMNVSTLELGDSALYLCASSLRAGVDEQFFGPGTRLTVL.